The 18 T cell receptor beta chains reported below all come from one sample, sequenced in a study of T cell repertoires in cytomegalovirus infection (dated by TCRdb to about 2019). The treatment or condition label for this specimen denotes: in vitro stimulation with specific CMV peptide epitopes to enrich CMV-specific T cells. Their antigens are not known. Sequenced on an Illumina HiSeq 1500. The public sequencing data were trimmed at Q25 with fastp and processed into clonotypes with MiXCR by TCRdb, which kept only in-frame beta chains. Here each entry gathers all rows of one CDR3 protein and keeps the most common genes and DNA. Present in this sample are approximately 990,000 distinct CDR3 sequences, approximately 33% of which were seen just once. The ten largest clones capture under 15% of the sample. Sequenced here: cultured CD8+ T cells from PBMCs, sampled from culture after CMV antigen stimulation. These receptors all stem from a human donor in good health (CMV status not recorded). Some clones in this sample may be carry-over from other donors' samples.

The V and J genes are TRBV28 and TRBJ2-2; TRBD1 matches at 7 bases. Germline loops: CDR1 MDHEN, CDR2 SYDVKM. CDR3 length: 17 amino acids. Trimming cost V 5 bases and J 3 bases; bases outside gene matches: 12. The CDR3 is CASSSPDRKYDTGELFF. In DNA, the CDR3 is TGTGCCAGCAGTAGTCCGGACAGGAAATATGACACCGGGGAGCTGTTTTTT.

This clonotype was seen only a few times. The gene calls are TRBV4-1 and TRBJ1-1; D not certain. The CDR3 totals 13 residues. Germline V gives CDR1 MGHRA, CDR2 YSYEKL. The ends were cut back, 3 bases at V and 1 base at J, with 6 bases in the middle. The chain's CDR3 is CASSHNENTEAFF. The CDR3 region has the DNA TGCGCCAGCAGCCACAACGAGAACACTGAAGCTTTCTTT.

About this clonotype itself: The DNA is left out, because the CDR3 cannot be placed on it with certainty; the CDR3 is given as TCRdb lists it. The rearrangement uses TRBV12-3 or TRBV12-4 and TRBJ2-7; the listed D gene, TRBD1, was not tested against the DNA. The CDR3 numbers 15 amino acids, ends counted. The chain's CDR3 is CASSFGAGQFYEQYV.

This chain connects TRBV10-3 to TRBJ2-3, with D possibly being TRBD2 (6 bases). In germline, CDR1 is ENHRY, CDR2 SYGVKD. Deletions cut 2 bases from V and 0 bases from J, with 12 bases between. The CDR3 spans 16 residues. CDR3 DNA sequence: TGTGCCATCAGTGAGCGCGGGGCAACTAGCACAGATACGCAGTATTTT. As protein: CAISERGATSTDTQYF.

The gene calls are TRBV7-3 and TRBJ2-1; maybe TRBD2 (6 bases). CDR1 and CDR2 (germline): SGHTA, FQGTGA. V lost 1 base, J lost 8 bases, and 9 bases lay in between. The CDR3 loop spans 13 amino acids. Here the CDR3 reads CASSLNGLHEQFF. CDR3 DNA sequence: TGTGCCAGCAGCTTAAACGGACTACATGAGCAGTTCTTC.

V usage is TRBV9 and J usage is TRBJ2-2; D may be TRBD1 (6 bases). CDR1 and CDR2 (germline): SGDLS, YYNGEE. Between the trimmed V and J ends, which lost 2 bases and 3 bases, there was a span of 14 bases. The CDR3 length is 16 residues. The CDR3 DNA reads TGTGCCAGCAGCGTCTCAGGGTCAGGGGACACCGGGGAGCTGTTTTTT. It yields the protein CASSVSGSGDTGELFF.

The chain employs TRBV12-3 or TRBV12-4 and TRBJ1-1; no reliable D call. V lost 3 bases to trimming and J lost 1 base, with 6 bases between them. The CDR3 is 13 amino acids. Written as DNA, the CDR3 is TGTGCCAGCAGTTTGCGCGCGAACACTGAAGCTTTCTTT. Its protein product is CASSLRANTEAFF.

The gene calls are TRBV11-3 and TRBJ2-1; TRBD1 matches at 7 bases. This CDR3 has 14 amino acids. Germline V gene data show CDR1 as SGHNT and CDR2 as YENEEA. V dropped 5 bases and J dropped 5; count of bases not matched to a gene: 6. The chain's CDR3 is CASSKTGTDNEQFF. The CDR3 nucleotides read TGTGCCAGCAGCAAAACCGGGACAGACAATGAGCAGTTCTTC.

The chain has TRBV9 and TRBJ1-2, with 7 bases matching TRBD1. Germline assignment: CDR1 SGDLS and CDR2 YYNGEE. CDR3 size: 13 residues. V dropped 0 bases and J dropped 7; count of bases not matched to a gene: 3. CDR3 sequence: CASSVGTGPGYTF. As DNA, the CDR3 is TGTGCCAGCAGCGTAGGGACAGGACCTGGCTACACCTTC.

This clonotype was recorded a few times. The CDR3 DNA follows: TGTGCCAGCAGCTTGGGGGAAACCATATATTTT. Its translation: CASSLGETIYF. The chain recombines TRBV7-9 with TRBJ1-3; D may be TRBD1 (5 bases). Between the trimmed V and J ends, which lost 3 bases and 10 bases, there was a span of 7 bases. CDR1 and CDR2 (germline): SEHNR, FQNEAQ (reference sequence). The CDR3 is 11 amino acids.

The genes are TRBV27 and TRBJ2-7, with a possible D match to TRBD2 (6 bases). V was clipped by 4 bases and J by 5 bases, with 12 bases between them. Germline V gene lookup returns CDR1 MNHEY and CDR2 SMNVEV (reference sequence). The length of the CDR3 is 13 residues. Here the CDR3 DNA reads TGTGCCAGCAGTTGGGGACTTTTGGACGAGCAGTACTTC. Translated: CASSWGLLDEQYF.

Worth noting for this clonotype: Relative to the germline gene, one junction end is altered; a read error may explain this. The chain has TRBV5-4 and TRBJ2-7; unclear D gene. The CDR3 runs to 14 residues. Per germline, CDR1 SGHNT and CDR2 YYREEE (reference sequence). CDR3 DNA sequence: TGTGCCAGCAGCTCGATCAGCAACTCCTACGAGCAGTACTTT. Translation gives CASSSISNSYEQYF.

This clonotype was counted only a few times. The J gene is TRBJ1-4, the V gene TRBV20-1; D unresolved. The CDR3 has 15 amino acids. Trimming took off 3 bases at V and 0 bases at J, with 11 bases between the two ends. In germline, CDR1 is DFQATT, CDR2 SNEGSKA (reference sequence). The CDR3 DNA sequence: TGCAGTGCTAGGCGGGGTTTTGCAACTAATGAAAAACTGTTTTTT. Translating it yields CSARRGFATNEKLFF.

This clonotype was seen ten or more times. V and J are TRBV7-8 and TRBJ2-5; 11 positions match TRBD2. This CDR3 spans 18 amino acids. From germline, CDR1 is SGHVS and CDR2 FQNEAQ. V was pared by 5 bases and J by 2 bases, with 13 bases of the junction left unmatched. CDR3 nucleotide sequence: TGTGCCAGCAGCCCCCGATTGGGACTAGCGGAAAATCAAGAGACCCAGTACTTC. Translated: CASSPRLGLAENQETQYF.

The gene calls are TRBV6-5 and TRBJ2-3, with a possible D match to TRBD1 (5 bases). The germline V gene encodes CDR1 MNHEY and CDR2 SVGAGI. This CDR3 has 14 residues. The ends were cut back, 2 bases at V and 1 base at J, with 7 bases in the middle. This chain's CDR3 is CASSYGHRTDTQYF. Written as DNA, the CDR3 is TGTGCCAGCAGTTACGGACATCGCACAGATACGCAGTATTTT.

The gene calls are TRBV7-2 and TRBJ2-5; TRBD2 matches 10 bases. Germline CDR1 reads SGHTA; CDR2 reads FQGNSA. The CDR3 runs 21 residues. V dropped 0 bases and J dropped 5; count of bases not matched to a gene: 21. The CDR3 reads CASSLAGLAGAGLGRGETQYF. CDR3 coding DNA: TGTGCCAGCAGCTTAGCGGGGCTAGCGGGGGCCGGGCTGGGTCGGGGGGAGACCCAGTACTTC.

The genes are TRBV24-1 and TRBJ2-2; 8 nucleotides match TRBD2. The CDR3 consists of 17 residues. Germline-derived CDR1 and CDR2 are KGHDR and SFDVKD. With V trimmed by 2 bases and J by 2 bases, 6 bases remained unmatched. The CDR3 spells CATSDSERGGNTGELFF. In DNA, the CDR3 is TGTGCCACCAGTGATTCGGAACGGGGGGGTAACACCGGGGAGCTGTTTTTT.

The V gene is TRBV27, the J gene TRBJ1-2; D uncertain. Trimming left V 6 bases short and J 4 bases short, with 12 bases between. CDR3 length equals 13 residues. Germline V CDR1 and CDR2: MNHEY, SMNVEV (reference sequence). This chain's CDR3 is CASRGDHSYGYTF. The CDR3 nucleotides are TGTGCCAGCAGGGGCGATCATTCCTATGGCTACACCTTC.